The present TCR beta chain was sequenced within a study of cytomegalovirus exposure and HLA in healthy donors. V was pared by 4 bases and J by 2 bases, with 4 bases of the junction left unmatched. Looked up from germline, CDR1 is SGHVS and CDR2 is FQNEAQ. The CDR3 has 15 amino acids. Primers for the PCR totalled 60 Vbeta and 13 Jbeta. Profiled with immunoSEQ multiplex PCR; TCRdb holds only in-frame clones, not every one. The sample holds tens of thousands of clones, approximately 80% seen once. Study findings and constraints: The authors enumerated some 160 TCR beta chains as linked to cytomegalovirus. Most CMV-associated TCR beta chains appeared HLA-restricted in a later analysis.

A remark on this clone: The antigen is not known.

The sequencing input was PBMCs. V usage is TRBV7-8 and J usage is TRBJ2-3, with 9 bases matching TRBD1. The sequence was collected from a man aged 30 to 45 in good health and CMV-seropositive. Here the CDR3 reads CASSYDRGATDTQYF. The DNA of the CDR3 is TGTGCCAGCAGCTACGACAGGGGGGCCACAGATACGCAGTATTTT.